This T cell receptor (beta chain) was identified in a study of glioma-infiltrating T cells after dendritic cell vaccination. This CDR3 has 10 amino acids. Trimming cost V 7 bases and J 1 base, with 4 bases left between them. Germline values: CDR1 DFQATT, CDR2 SNEGSKA (reference sequence). This clone was picked up a small number of times. Profiling relied on immunoSEQ multiplex PCR, and the TCRdb table lists in-frame clones only, not all of them. In the table there are 71,000 or so clones, roughly 79% of which are singletons. The chain is built from TRBV20-1 and TRBJ1-2; D is ambiguous. This material consisted of blood, taken before dendritic cell vaccination. The TCR sequence derives from a human donor with glioblastoma. DNA for the CDR3: TGCAGTGTCCGTAACTATGGCTACACCTTC. Encoded protein: CSVRNYGYTF.